This T cell receptor beta chain was identified during a study of T cells in Graves' hyperthyroidism and ophthalmopathy (dated by TCRdb to between 2018 and 2020). About the investigation overall: Peripheral blood samples were taken at the time of initial diagnosis, prior to any treatment. To identify distinguishing TCR V-J signatures, a discovery cohort of about 100 patients was used, comprising fewer than 45 with Graves' ophthalmopathy and about 59 with stable Graves' hyperthyroidism. Prospective prediction of ophthalmopathy was tested in an independent validation cohort consisting of under 20 hyperthyroidism patients and some 17 patients who later progressed to ophthalmopathy. The 100 discovery patients were divided at random into training and test sets in a 7:3 ratio. In roughly six Graves' hyperthyroidism patients, the study also compared T-cell repertoires from thyroid tissue with T-cell repertoires from blood. After sampling, hyperthyroidism patients received methimazole starting at 30 mg daily, and ophthalmopathy patients received high-dose intravenous methylprednisolone. According to the paper, TCR Vbeta CDR3 sequencing was carried out on over 130 peripheral blood samples, which came from 40 to 45 ophthalmopathy, 75 to 80 hyperthyroidism and roughly 17 progressor patients. Overall study results and their limits: Ophthalmopathy was separated from stable hyperthyroidism by a 13 V-J signature model, with around 88% sensitivity and 81% to 82% specificity obtained in cross-validation and 80%/75% obtained in testing. During validation, the model predicted progression to ophthalmopathy a median of around 6 months ahead of onset, with just under 71% sensitivity and about 75% specificity. Sample size was not statistically predetermined, and investigators were not blinded to group allocation. Most expanded thyroid clonotypes (frequency above 0.001) were also found in blood, which suggests that blood repertoires may mirror thyroid immune responses.

Amplification of TCR beta CDR3 regions was carried out from RNA transcripts. The TCR CDR3 was subjected to a first round of RT-PCR using the HTBI primer set and the Qiagen OneStep RT-PCR kit. Libraries were constructed in a second round of multiplex PCR, after which size selection and purification were carried out. Libraries were sequenced paired-end with 100 bp reads on an Illumina HiSeq2000. Concerning the study's data processing: Raw data were processed with SOAPnuke, discarding reads with adapters, uncalled bases, mean Phred below 15, or no exact constant-primer or identifier match. COPE v1.2.5 was used to merge high-quality paired reads, and clonotypes were defined as unique nucleotide sequences. MiTCR v1.1 was used to align the clonotypes against IMGT TRBV, TRBD and TRBJ reference segments. Only V-J combinations with frequency above 0.0001, covering 99.2% of repertoires, were analysed. The TCS score was defined as F50 (clonal expansion) divided by E x V (chaos), with BLOSUM62-based TCRdist calculated between CDR3 peptides within each V-J. Welch's t-statistics and random forest reduced roughly 540 V-J features to roughly 13, which were used in a naive Bayes classifier (R e1071). The public reads were run again by TCRdb, first through fastp at Q25 and then through MiXCR, and only productive beta chains were kept. Duplicate CDR3 protein sequences are folded into a single record with the most common DNA and genes. The V and J calls reflect TCRdb's pipeline rather than the authors' work. The sample yields about 300,000 distinct CDR3 sequences; 25% to 30% were counted once. Around 30% of the sample comes from the top ten.

There are 16 amino acids in the CDR3, from cysteine to phenylalanine inclusive. Just the 48-base CDR3 DNA is kept, in frame starting at base 1. From the germline V gene, CDR1 is MNHNS and CDR2 is SASEGT. V is trimmed back by 5 bases and J by 2 bases, and the junction contains 8 bases that no gene match accounts for. This clonotype was counted many times. Its recognized antigen is unknown. Qualities for individual bases were not recorded, and no much larger clone is one base off. Hyperthyroidism patients were aged 18 to 65 years and newly diagnosed, with disease duration of less than 2 months. The study excluded patients with uncontrolled infections, other autoimmune diseases, pregnancy or lactation. Diagnoses were based on clinical symptoms, serum thyroxine and TRAb, thyroid ultrasound and orbital computed tomography. For progressor patients, blood was drawn at the first diagnosis of hyperthyroidism, before any ophthalmopathy symptoms had appeared. Ficoll-Paque density gradient centrifugation was used to isolate PBMCs from approximately 11 ml of fresh peripheral blood. Progressor patients were initially diagnosed with Graves' hyperthyroidism and developed ophthalmopathy during follow-up. Total RNA was extracted using Trizol reagent, and RNA quality was assessed on an Agilent 2100 Bioanalyzer.

The sequenced sample consisted of blood. The receptor was isolated from a man between 35 and 55 years old with Graves' hyperthyroidism that later progressed to Graves' ophthalmopathy. Recombination connected TRBV6-1 to TRBJ2-5; a stretch of 10 junction bases matches TRBD2. The CDR3 protein: CASSPLAGVNQETQYF. The nucleotide sequence is given as TGTGCCAGCAGTCCTCTAGCGGGAGTCAATCAAGAGACCCAGTACTTC.